Sequencing of this T cell receptor (beta chain) was carried out in a study of blood T cell repertoires in COVID-19. Turning to the study itself: Acute and convalescent COVID-19 specimens originated in the United States, Italy and Spain. T cells, B-cell-depleted T cells, or PBMCs provided the cDNA or gDNA that served as material.

Methods used by the authors: Amplification of reference gene primers was used by the study to estimate nucleated cell counts. The method was immunoSEQ multiplex PCR; TCRdb's version includes in-frame clones alone and lacks a portion of them. V and J calls and clone size are as listed in that table; D and trimming were resolved from the DNA. Among around 69,000 clones, roughly 79% were seen once, and the ten largest hold more than 20%. This clone appeared a few times. Germline V lookup: CDR1 MDHEN, CDR2 SYDVKM. The CDR3 is 13 residues long. V lost 2 bases and J lost 10, with 14 bases in between. The chain links TRBV28 to TRBJ1-1, with D perhaps TRBD1 (5 bases). Sequencing input: peripheral blood. This TCR was recovered from a woman aged 70-85 years with acute or convalescent COVID-19. CDR3: CASSLRTPPGAFF. CDR3 nucleotides: TGTGCCAGCAGTTTACGGACACCCCCGGGAGCTTTCTTT.